This TCR beta chain was recovered during a study of monozygotic twins with cystic fibrosis. Study-wide findings and caveats: Co-twins had the most similar V usage for 13 of 16 pairs, J for 8.

Germline CDR1 reads MNHEY; CDR2 reads SVGAGI. The CDR3 is 15 residues long. V gave up 6 bases and J gave up 7 bases; unmatched junction bases: 8. TCRdb's table, derived via immunoSEQ multiplex PCR, lists solely in-frame clones and lacks some. The top ten hold approximately 3% of the sample, which has tens of thousands of clones, around 96% seen once. Details on this clone: What it binds is unknown.

This receptor was obtained from a girl aged 2 to 9 with cystic fibrosis. The V gene is TRBV6-5, the J gene TRBJ2-2; TRBD2 aligns across 10 bases. The sequenced material came from blood. The CDR3 loop is CASSQAGGPSGELFF. The CDR3 DNA follows: TGTGCCAGCAGCCAAGCGGGAGGGCCGAGCGGGGAGCTGTTTTTT.